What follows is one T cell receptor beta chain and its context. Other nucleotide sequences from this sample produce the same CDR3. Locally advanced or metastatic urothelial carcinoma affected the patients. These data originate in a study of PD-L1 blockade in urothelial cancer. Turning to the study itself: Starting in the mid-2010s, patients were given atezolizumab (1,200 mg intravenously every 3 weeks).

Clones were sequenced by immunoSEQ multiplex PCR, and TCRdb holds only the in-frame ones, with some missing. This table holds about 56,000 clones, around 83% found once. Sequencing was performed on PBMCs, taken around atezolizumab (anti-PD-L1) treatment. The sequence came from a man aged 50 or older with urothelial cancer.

In DNA, the CDR3 is TGTGCCAGTAGTATTGGCGGGGGCGGCAATGAGCAGTTCTTC. Protein product: CASSIGGGGNEQFF. This sequence joins TRBV19 and TRBJ2-1; D is possibly TRBD2 (7 bases). The germline gives CDR1 LNHDA, CDR2 SQIVND (reference sequence). V lost 3 bases, J lost 6 bases, and 12 bases lay in between. The CDR3 spans 14 residues.